This TCR beta chain was identified during a study of T cell repertoires in cytomegalovirus infection. This clonotype was seen a single time. What it recognizes is unknown. Findings and caveats of the study: HLA-C-restricted CMV-specific TCR beta clonotypes were dominant in the ex vivo response.

TCRdb re-called the reads with MiXCR, one entry per CDR3 protein. Of 160,000 or so distinct CDR3 sequences listed, 23% were seen once; the top ten hold around 9.9%. The CDR3 extends over 16 amino acids. Germline loops: CDR1 SGHNT, CDR2 YYREEE (reference sequence). J was trimmed by 2 bases and V by 4 bases; bases with no gene match: 9. Material for sequencing was PBMCs. The genes are TRBV5-4 and TRBJ2-5; 9 nucleotides line up with TRBD2. The receptor was derived from a human donor in good health (CMV status not recorded). Some clones in this sample may be carry-over from other donors' samples. As DNA, the CDR3 is TGTGCCAGCAGCCCCGAGCGGGGGGACCTACAAGAGACCCAGTACTTC. This codes for CASSPERGDLQETQYF.